This entry lists 10 T cell receptor beta chains sequenced from one sample in a study of blood T cell repertoires in COVID-19. The protocol was immunoSEQ multiplex PCR, while the TCRdb copy is restricted to in-frame clones and leaves out a portion. The sample lists some 320,000 clones, about nine tenths occurring once. The sequencing input was peripheral blood. All receptors derive from a woman aged 25 to 39 with COVID-19, enrolled during active disease.

The chain couples TRBV7-9 to TRBJ1-3, with D possibly TRBD1 on 6 matching bases. The V gene lost 2 bases and the J gene lost 4 bases, with 12 bases spanning the gap. CDR1 is SEHNR and CDR2 is FQNEAQ in the germline V gene (reference sequence). This CDR3 is built from 15 residues. This CDR3 reads CASSLFGGQGNTIYF. The CDR3 DNA is TGTGCCAGCAGCTTATTCGGGGGGCAAGGAAACACCATATATTTT.

DNA of the CDR3: TGTGCCAGCAGCTTTCCCCCGGGACAGCCACCCTACGAGCAGTACTTC. This translates into CASSFPPGQPPYEQYF. V usage is TRBV7-9 and J usage is TRBJ2-7; 7 nucleotides align to TRBD1. The CDR3 is made up of 16 amino acids. V lost 3 bases, J lost 2 bases, and 10 bases stayed unmatched. Germline values: CDR1 SEHNR, CDR2 FQNEAQ (reference sequence).

This chain uses TRBV24-1 with TRBJ2-2, with D unresolved. V lost 3 bases and J 4 bases, leaving 17 bases between the germline ends. From germline, CDR1 is KGHDR and CDR2 SFDVKD. This CDR3 has 17 residues. CDR3 in DNA: TGTGCCACCAGTGATACACCCGGAGACCGGAGCACCGGGGAGCTGTTTTTT. Encoded protein: CATSDTPGDRSTGELFF.

The V call is TRBV15, the J call TRBJ2-5; 9 nucleotides line up with TRBD2. CDR1 and CDR2 from the germline V gene are LNHNV and YYDKDF (reference sequence). This CDR3 is built from 16 residues. The trim removed 1 base at V and 6 bases at J, leaving 9 bases unmatched. CDR3 sequence reads: CATSRAVGASGKTQYF. CDR3 bases: TGTGCCACCAGCAGAGCGGTGGGGGCTAGCGGGAAGACCCAGTACTTC.

This clone was picked up one time. The chain is built from TRBV20-1 and TRBJ2-7, with TRBD1 matching over 7 bases. V was clipped by 3 bases and J by 4 bases; unmatched bases: 12. Germline values: CDR1 DFQATT, CDR2 SNEGSKA (reference sequence). There are 15 residues in the CDR3. The CDR3 DNA follows: TGCAGTGCTAGTCAAAACAGGGGCCGGCGGTACGAGCAGTACTTC. Amino acid sequence: CSASQNRGRRYEQYF.

The chain is built from TRBV29-1 and TRBJ1-1; possibly TRBD1 for D (6 bases). CDR1 is SQVTM, CDR2 ANQGSEA, per germline. Between the trimmed V and J ends, which lost 6 bases and 3 bases, there was a span of 14 bases. CDR3 length: 13 amino acids. CDR3: CSVKGVQDTEAFF. The CDR3 DNA reads as TGCAGCGTCAAGGGGGTGCAGGACACTGAAGCTTTCTTT.

The genes are TRBV5-1 and TRBJ2-5; D ambiguous. V lost 0 bases to trimming and J lost 1 base, with 7 bases between them. Germline V gene lookup returns CDR1 SGHRS and CDR2 YFSETQ. This CDR3 region has 14 residues. CDR3 sequence: CASSLGHFQETQYF. CDR3 in DNA: TGCGCCAGCAGCTTGGGACATTTCCAAGAGACCCAGTACTTC.

This chain's CDR3 is CASSPSPVGPQHF. The CDR3, as DNA: TGTGCCAGCAGTCCCTCCCCCGTCGGGCCCCAGCATTTT. The J gene is TRBJ1-5, the V gene TRBV27; D is undetermined. CDR1 MNHEY and CDR2 SMNVEV come from the germline V gene (reference sequence). V was clipped by 5 bases and J by 9 bases, with 14 bases between them. The CDR3 has 13 amino acids.

The chain is built from TRBV2 and TRBJ1-2; D not certain. The V gene lost 3 bases and the J gene lost 8 bases, with 13 bases spanning the gap. Germline assignment: CDR1 SNHLY and CDR2 FYNNEI. This CDR3 contains 13 residues. The DNA for the CDR3 is TGTGCCAGCAGTGACCCCTGGGAGGGCGGCTACACCTTC. Its translation: CASSDPWEGGYTF.

The gene calls are TRBV7-2 and TRBJ2-5; no clear D gene. The CDR3 spans 15 residues. Trimming removed 1 base from V and 2 bases from J, with 11 bases in between. CDR1 is SGHTA and CDR2 is FQGNSA in the germline V gene. The CDR3 nucleotides are TGTGCCAGCAGCTTAGGTGGCAAAAGACAAGAGACCCAGTACTTC. Its protein is CASSLGGKRQETQYF.